Presented here are 29 T cell receptor beta chains from one specimen sequenced in a study of T cells in Graves' hyperthyroidism and ophthalmopathy. What was amplified from RNA transcripts were TCR beta CDR3 regions. Primed by the HTBI set, a first-round RT-PCR was run on the TCR CDR3. TCRdb analysed the multiplex PCR reads with MiXCR anew, one entry per CDR3 protein. The data show hundreds of thousands of distinct CDR3 sequences, with 35% seen just once and roughly 31% held by the top ten. The sequenced material came from blood. Every receptor here comes from a woman in her 40s with Graves' hyperthyroidism.

This clonotype was observed at least ten times. J is TRBJ2-7 and V is TRBV6-5, with D perhaps being TRBD1 or TRBD2 (7 bases each). Trimming took off 11 bases at V and 4 bases at J, with 15 bases between the two ends. The CDR3 totals 12 residues. The germline V gene has CDR1 MNHEY and CDR2 SVGAGI. As DNA, the CDR3 is TGTGCCGCCCGACAGGGAGGGTACGAGCAGTACTTC. Encoded protein: CAARQGGYEQYF.

This chain connects TRBV19 to TRBJ1-4, with D possibly TRBD1 on 5 matching bases. The germline V gene has CDR1 LNHDA and CDR2 SQIVND (reference sequence). V lost 4 bases and J 4 bases, leaving 10 bases between the germline ends. CDR3 length equals 14 residues. CDR3: CASSTGRLNEKLFF. As DNA, the CDR3 is TGTGCCAGTAGTACGGGACGGCTTAATGAAAAACTGTTTTTT.

Notes on this clonotype: This CDR3 fails to terminate in the conserved phenylalanine or tryptophan, so it likely reflects a read error. The chain couples TRBV7-2 to TRBJ1-2; D is unresolved. CDR1 and CDR2 from the germline V gene are SGHTA and FQGNSA. This CDR3 has 13 amino acids. The CDR3 spells CASSSTVNYGYTL. DNA for the CDR3: TGTGCCAGCAGCTCCACAGTGAACTATGGTTACACCCTC.

The chain recombines TRBV10-2 with TRBJ2-5; possible D gene TRBD2, 6 bases. The CDR3 is made up of 13 amino acids. V shed 6 bases and J shed 3 bases, with 11 bases lying between them. The germline CDR1 and CDR2 sequences are WSHSY and SAAADI. Here the CDR3 reads CASSSGGKETQYF. The CDR3 nucleotides are TGCGCCAGCAGCTCGGGCGGGAAAGAGACCCAGTACTTC.

The chain is built from TRBV27 and TRBJ2-7; no reliable D call. Germline lookup yields CDR1 MNHEY and CDR2 SMNVEV (reference sequence). This CDR3 has 14 residues. Here the CDR3 DNA reads TGTGCTACCAGCCGGAGCCCAGGTTCCAACGAGCAGTACTTC. This sequence encodes CATSRSPGSNEQYF.

This clonotype came up a few times. This sequence joins TRBV7-9 and TRBJ1-6; 10 bases are a match to TRBD1. V lost 5 bases, J lost 10 bases, and 5 bases stayed unmatched. Per germline, CDR1 SEHNR and CDR2 FQNEAQ (reference sequence). There are 14 residues in the CDR3. In DNA, the CDR3 is TGTGCCAGCAGCCCTGGGACAGGGGAATCACCCCTCCACTTT. Protein: CASSPGTGESPLHF. Looking up the rest from reference TRBV7-9 and TRBJ1-6 gives the full variable domain: DTGVSQNPRHKITKRGQNVTFRCDPISEHNRLYWYRQTLGQGPEFLTYFQNEAQLEKSRLLSDRFSAERPKGSFSTLEIQRTEQGDSAMYLCASSPGTGESPLHFGNGTRLTVT.

This clonotype was counted between two and nine times. This chain connects TRBV6-1 to TRBJ1-5; D is undetermined. This CDR3 is 16 amino acids long. V lost 0 bases and J 0 bases, leaving 9 bases between the germline ends. The germline CDR1 and CDR2 sequences are MNHNS and SASEGT. CDR3 residues: CASSEAVGVSNQPQHF. The CDR3 nucleotides read TGTGCCAGCAGTGAAGCAGTAGGAGTTAGCAATCAGCCCCAGCATTTT.

The chain is built from TRBV10-3 and TRBJ1-5; tentatively, D is TRBD1 (5 bases). Trimming took off 10 bases at V and 2 bases at J, with 24 bases between the two ends. Germline V gene data show CDR1 as ENHRY and CDR2 as SYGVKD. The CDR3 runs 17 residues. The CDR3 sequence is CASSYHGTTGGNQPQHF. CDR3 bases: TGTGCCAGCAGCTATCATGGGACGACGGGTGGCAATCAGCCCCAGCATTTT.

V and J are TRBV20-1 and TRBJ2-2, with D possibly being TRBD1 (6 bases). There are 16 residues in the CDR3. CDR1 and CDR2 from the germline V gene are DFQATT and SNEGSKA (reference sequence). V was pared by 6 bases and J by 1 base, with 18 bases between. The CDR3 region is CSAYERGTKNTGELFF. The CDR3 region has the DNA TGCAGTGCCTACGAGAGAGGGACAAAGAACACCGGGGAGCTGTTTTTT.

This chain connects TRBV9 to TRBJ1-1; D call uncertain. The ends were cut back, 4 bases at V and 6 bases at J, with 22 bases in the middle. The CDR3 runs to 16 residues. In germline, CDR1 is SGDLS, CDR2 YYNGEE. CDR3 loop: CASSPRGSTIFPEAFF. In DNA, the CDR3 is TGTGCCAGCAGCCCCCGTGGGTCCACCATATTCCCTGAAGCTTTCTTT.

The chain uses TRBV4-3 and TRBJ2-6; TRBD1 aligns across 10 bases. This CDR3 spans 19 amino acids. Germline V CDR1 and CDR2: LGHNA, YSLEER. V lost 4 bases, J lost 2 bases, and 11 bases stayed unmatched. This CDR3 is CASSLTLGQGKAGANVLTF. The DNA for the CDR3 is TGCGCCAGCAGCCTAACATTGGGACAGGGGAAAGCTGGGGCCAACGTCCTGACTTTC.

This clonotype has more than one count but fewer than ten. CDR3 sequence (DNA): TGCAGTGCTAGAGATCACGGGGAATGGGATCATGGCTACACCTTC. It encodes CSARDHGEWDHGYTF. The J gene is TRBJ1-2, the V gene TRBV20-1; D is unclear. V was pared by 0 bases and J by 6 bases, with 17 bases between. Germline CDR1 DFQATT, CDR2 SNEGSKA (reference sequence). This CDR3 spans 15 amino acids.

The rearrangement uses TRBV19 and TRBJ1-4; 7 bases match TRBD1. Germline assignment: CDR1 LNHDA and CDR2 SQIVND (reference sequence). Germline trimming cut 8 bases from V and 11 bases from J; bases unmatched to any gene: 14. The CDR3 covers 14 residues. The DNA of the CDR3 is TGTGCCAGTCTTCCCGGGACAGCCGGGGGGAAACTGTTTTTT. This codes for CASLPGTAGGKLFF.

This clonotype was counted only a few times. A much larger clonotype is one base distant, so this may be a read error. The chain carries TRBV7-6 and TRBJ1-5, with D unclear. Trimming left V 4 bases short and J 7 bases short, with 14 bases between. Germline V gives CDR1 SGHVS, CDR2 FNYEAQ. The CDR3 has 14 residues. The CDR3 DNA follows: TGTGCCAGCAGCTCCAGGCTTCAGTCACAGCCCCAGCATTTT. Translation: CASSSRLQSQPQHF.

A few counts support this clonotype. The chain employs TRBV7-9 and TRBJ2-7; D tentatively reads TRBD1 or TRBD2 (5 bases each). CDR3 length: 16 amino acids. Germline V lookup: CDR1 SEHNR, CDR2 FQNEAQ (reference sequence). The V end was cut by 3 bases, the J end by 0 bases, with 15 bases between. The CDR3 protein is CASSFWGSLGSYEQYF. CDR3 sequence (DNA): TGTGCCAGCAGCTTCTGGGGGTCCTTAGGCTCCTACGAGCAGTACTTC.

The chain joins TRBV20-1 to TRBJ2-7; D is unclear. The CDR3 loop spans 16 amino acids. V was shortened by 3 bases and J by 2 bases, with 20 bases between the two germline ends. Germline CDR1 and CDR2: DFQATT and SNEGSKA (reference sequence). The DNA for the CDR3 is TGCAGTGCTAGCCCCGTGTTCGACTCGGTGGCCTACGAGCAGTACTTC. It is translated as CSASPVFDSVAYEQYF.

About this clonotype: As the CDR3 is not closed by the conserved phenylalanine or tryptophan, this likely results from a read error. No DNA is shown, since the ends of the CDR3 on it are uncertain; the CDR3 is the one TCRdb lists. The chain couples TRBV12-3 or TRBV12-4 to TRBJ1-3; the D call in the table, TRBD1, was not verified against the DNA. Ends included, the CDR3 has 11 residues. The CDR3 sequence: CASSESAGGDL.

This clonotype has only a few counts. This chain connects TRBV10-3 to TRBJ1-2, with D possibly TRBD1 on 6 matching bases. CDR1 ENHRY and CDR2 SYGVKD come from the germline V gene. V lost 10 bases and J lost 0, with 18 bases in between. This CDR3 contains 15 residues. CDR3 bases: TGTGCCAGCAGCCATGGACAGACCGCTAACTATGGCTACACCTTC. Translated: CASSHGQTANYGYTF.

The sample holds many counts of this clonotype. The J gene is TRBJ2-5, the V gene TRBV15; D is unresolved. This CDR3 comprises 14 residues. CDR1 and CDR2 from the germline V gene are LNHNV and YYDKDF (reference sequence). The V and J ends lost 5 bases and 4 bases respectively, with 14 bases between them. As DNA, the CDR3 is TGTGCCACCAGCGACGACATGTTGATAGAGACCCAGTACTTC. Its protein is CATSDDMLIETQYF.

In its sample, this clonotype was seen once. The chain has TRBV10-3 and TRBJ1-2; 11 bases map to TRBD1. Germline V gene sequence: CDR1 ENHRY, CDR2 SYGVKD. CDR3 length: 13 amino acids. V lost 7 bases and J lost 8; bases outside the gene matches: 6. CDR3 DNA: TGTGCCATCAATGCGGACAGGGGGCTCGGCTACACCTTC. This codes for CAINADRGLGYTF.

This clonotype was observed a few times. The V call is TRBV12-3 or TRBV12-4, the J call TRBJ1-1, with 8 bases lining up with TRBD1. Germline trimming cut 6 bases from V and 4 bases from J; bases unmatched to any gene: 10. The CDR3 spans 15 residues. Here the CDR3 DNA reads TGTGCCAGCAGCCCTGGACAGGGATCGGGCACTGAAGCTTTCTTT. Translated: CASSPGQGSGTEAFF.

The chain couples TRBV7-8 to TRBJ1-1; 8 bases fit TRBD1. From germline, CDR1 is SGHVS and CDR2 FQNEAQ. Unmatched junction bases numbered 12, after V lost 5 bases and J lost 1 base. The CDR3 runs 17 residues. The CDR3 DNA sequence: TGTGCCAGCAGCCCCGACAGGGGATTTCTTAGGAACACTGAAGCTTTCTTT. Amino acid sequence: CASSPDRGFLRNTEAFF.

This clonotype was picked up many times. The gene calls are TRBV7-2 and TRBJ2-5, with TRBD2 matching over 7 bases. Trimming at V came to 6 bases and at J to 1 base, leaving 8 bases not matched to a gene. Germline values: CDR1 SGHTA, CDR2 FQGNSA. This CDR3 contains 15 residues. The CDR3 loop reads CASRTQGTTQETQYF. CDR3 DNA sequence: TGTGCCAGCAGGACCCAAGGGACTACCCAAGAGACCCAGTACTTC.

This clonotype was seen more than once but under ten times. This chain joins TRBV3-1 and TRBJ2-7; D tentatively reads TRBD1 or TRBD2 (5 bases each). Trimming took off 4 bases at V and 1 base at J, with 11 bases between the two ends. CDR3 size: 14 residues. Germline CDR1 reads LGHDT; CDR2 reads YNNKEL (reference sequence). This CDR3 is CASSPGPLSYEQYF. Written as DNA, the CDR3 is TGTGCCAGCAGCCCGGGACCGTTATCCTACGAGCAGTACTTC.

The V and J genes are TRBV7-2 and TRBJ1-1; unclear D gene. This CDR3 spans 15 amino acids. Trimming cost V 5 bases and J 0 bases, with 13 bases left between them. Germline CDR1 and CDR2: SGHTA and FQGNSA. The CDR3 loop reads CASSRRAAMNTEAFF. CDR3 sequence (DNA): TGTGCCAGCAGCCGAAGGGCAGCCATGAACACTGAAGCTTTCTTT.

J is TRBJ2-5 and V is TRBV7-6; D ambiguous. The germline gives CDR1 SGHVS, CDR2 FNYEAQ. This CDR3 region has 15 residues. Trimming pared 4 bases from V and 4 bases from J, leaving 16 bases between. CDR3 amino acids: CASSSRLGRRETQYF. The CDR3 DNA reads as TGTGCCAGCAGCTCACGCTTGGGCAGGAGAGAGACCCAGTACTTC.

The J gene is TRBJ1-5, the V gene TRBV11-2; D is possibly TRBD1 (6 bases). Trimming stripped 5 bases from V and 5 bases from J, with 10 bases between. The CDR3 spans 13 residues. Germline lookup yields CDR1 SGHAT and CDR2 FQNNGV. The CDR3 protein is CASSHTGYQPQHF. The CDR3 DNA follows: TGTGCCAGCAGCCACACAGGGTATCAGCCCCAGCATTTT.

The chain has TRBV12-3 or TRBV12-4 and TRBJ2-5, with 9 bases fitting TRBD1. V was pared by 2 bases and J by 5 bases, with 9 bases of the junction left unmatched. The CDR3 consists of 16 residues. Here the CDR3 reads CASSLQVTGGDETQYF. In DNA, the CDR3 is TGTGCCAGCAGTTTACAAGTAACAGGGGGCGACGAGACCCAGTACTTC.

The V gene is TRBV12-3 or TRBV12-4, the J gene TRBJ2-2, with 7 bases identical to TRBD2. V trimming: 7 bases; J trimming: 7 bases; junction bases outside the gene matches: 12. The CDR3 is made up of 15 amino acids. The CDR3, as DNA: TGTGCCAGCACATACGGCGGGAGCATTGGCGGGGAGCTGTTTTTT. Translated, it gives CASTYGGSIGGELFF.